This is a list of T cell receptor beta chains from one sample in a study of cytomegalovirus exposure and HLA in healthy donors. Assay used: immunoSEQ multiplex PCR; TCRdb lists only in-frame clones, some missing. The profile covers about 130,000 clones, with roughly 79% appearing a single time and 1.8% taken by the ten largest. Material for sequencing was PBMCs. The receptors here all came from a woman aged 40 to 50 in good health and CMV-seronegative. The CDR3 runs from the conserved cysteine through the conserved F or W. D genes are given only for firm matches. The size field is filled for only some rows; it gives once, few, many or a size class.

>TRBJ2-7|NA|TRBV20-1|NA|11
CSARDGPLGYF
TGCAGTGCTAGAGATGGGCCCTTAGGATACTTC
>TRBJ2-7|TRBD1|TRBV6-1|NA|14
CASSVETGAYEQYF
TGTGCCAGCAGCGTGGAGACAGGGGCCTACGAGCAGTACTTC
>TRBJ2-7|TRBD2|TRBV6-1|NA|15
CASSNGGLSSYEQYF
TGTGCCAGCAGCAACGGGGGGTTAAGCTCCTACGAGCAGTACTTC
>TRBJ1-5|NA|TRBV30|NA|11
CASGVNQPQHF
TGTGCCTCAGGGGTCAATCAGCCCCAGCATTTT
>TRBJ2-3|TRBD2|TRBV5-1|NA|17
CASSLASSGSGTDTQYF
TGCGCCAGCAGCTTGGCCTCTAGCGGGAGTGGGACAGATACGCAGTATTTT
>TRBJ1-2|NA|TRBV28|NA|11
CASSGLGGYTF
TGTGCCAGCAGTGGACTGGGAGGCTACACCTTC
>TRBJ2-7|NA|TRBV15|once|14
CATSRGRLENEQYF
TGTGCCACCAGCAGAGGTCGGTTAGAGAACGAGCAGTACTTC
>TRBJ2-7|NA|TRBV6-5|NA|12
CASFGTSYEQYF
TGTGCCAGCTTCGGGACTTCTTACGAGCAGTACTTC
>TRBJ1-2|TRBD1|TRBV2|NA|14
CASRRDSGAIGYTF
TGTGCCAGCAGAAGGGACAGCGGAGCGATTGGCTACACCTTC
>TRBJ2-4|NA|TRBV15|NA|14
CATSRDLGGDSQYF
TGTGCCACCAGCAGAGACCTTGGCGGGGACAGTCAGTACTTC
>TRBJ2-5|TRBD1|TRBV6-4|NA|16
CASSVPTGGSQETQYF
TGTGCCAGCAGTGTCCCAACAGGGGGGTCGCAAGAGACCCAGTACTTC
>TRBJ1-5|NA|TRBV6-1|NA|15
CASITQGGLNQPQHF
TGTGCCAGCATTACACAGGGAGGGCTAAATCAGCCCCAGCATTTT
>TRBJ2-5|TRBD2|TRBV11-1|NA|16
CASSPTLAGGSQTQYF
TGTGCCAGCAGCCCTACTCTAGCGGGAGGTTCTCAGACCCAGTACTTC
>TRBJ2-1|TRBD2|TRBV11-2|NA|15
CASSLSWAGGNEQFF
TGTGCCAGCAGCTTAAGTTGGGCGGGGGGTAATGAGCAGTTCTTC
>TRBJ1-3|NA|TRBV9|NA|16
CASSVVGRASGNTIYF
TGTGCCAGCAGCGTAGTCGGCAGGGCCTCTGGAAACACCATATATTTT
>TRBJ2-1|TRBD1|TRBV7-9|NA|16
CASSLTGGPIYNEQFF
TGTGCCAGCAGCTTAACAGGGGGCCCTATTTACAATGAGCAGTTCTTC
>TRBJ1-2|TRBD1|TRBV11-3|NA|16
CASSLVPGGACCGYTF
TGTGCCAGCAGCTTAGTTCCAGGGGGCGCTTGCTGTGGCTACACCTTC
>TRBJ2-3|NA|TRBV6-4|NA|13
CASSPRETDTQYF
TGTGCCAGCAGCCCCCGGGAGACAGATACGCAGTATTTT
>TRBJ2-3|TRBD2|TRBV7-6|NA|15
CASSPSGGGTDTQYF
TGTGCCAGCAGCCCGAGCGGGGGGGGCACAGATACGCAGTATTTT
>TRBJ2-7|NA|TRBV15|NA|14
CATSREPRQYEQYF
TGTGCCACCAGCAGAGAACCTAGACAGTACGAGCAGTACTTC